These 26 T cell receptor beta chains came from one sample sequenced in a study of blood T cell repertoires in COVID-19. The assay was immunoSEQ multiplex PCR, and TCRdb's table has in-frame clones only and misses some. The repertoire holds approximately 270,000 clones, with approximately 88% as singletons. Sequenced: peripheral blood. These TCRs come from a man aged 50 to 59 with acute or convalescent COVID-19.

The chain carries TRBV4-1 and TRBJ1-1; D call uncertain. Germline V gene sequence: CDR1 MGHRA, CDR2 YSYEKL. The CDR3 runs 16 residues. The V end lost 1 base, the J end lost 1 base, and 13 bases lay between the germline ends. The CDR3 spells CASSQAPAYPNTEAFF. DNA for the CDR3: TGCGCCAGCAGCCAAGCCCCAGCGTACCCGAACACTGAAGCTTTCTTT.

The chain has TRBV3-1 (or the pseudogene TRBV3-2) and TRBJ1-5, with TRBD1 matching 11 bases. This CDR3 region has 14 residues. Germline values: CDR1 LGHDT, CDR2 YNNKEL (reference sequence). V dropped 5 bases and J dropped 5; count of bases not matched to a gene: 2. CDR3 region: CASSGTGGDQPQHF. CDR3 sequence (DNA): TGTGCCAGCAGCGGGACAGGGGGGGATCAGCCCCAGCATTTT.

The chain recombines TRBV7-3 with TRBJ1-6, with no clear D. V dropped 3 bases and J dropped 8 bases, with 11 bases sitting between them. Looked up from germline, CDR1 is SGHTA and CDR2 is FQGTGA. The CDR3 runs 14 residues. CDR3 in DNA: TGTGCCAGCAGCTTGGGCGGAGGGCATTCACCCCTCCACTTT. It translates to CASSLGGGHSPLHF. Looking up the rest from reference TRBV7-3 and TRBJ1-6 gives the full variable domain: GAGVSQTPSNKVTEKGKYVELRCDPISGHTALYWYRQSLGQGPEFLIYFQGTGAADDSGLPNDRFFAVRPEGSVSTLKIQRTERGDSAVYLCASSLGGGHSPLHFGNGTRLTVT.

The CDR3 nucleotides are TGTGCCAGTTGCGCTCTGGGGGGAGCTCAAGAGACCCAGTACTTC. Encoded protein: CASCALGGAQETQYF. The chain recombines TRBV5-5 with TRBJ2-5, with D possibly being TRBD2 (6 bases). With 8 bases removed from V and 2 bases from J, the gap between germline ends came to 19 bases. Germline lookup yields CDR1 SGHKS and CDR2 YYEKEE (reference sequence). The CDR3 sequence is 15 residues long.

V usage is TRBV5-1 and J usage is TRBJ2-2; no firm D call. The CDR3 runs 15 residues. V was clipped by 1 base and J by 3 bases, with 10 bases between them. Germline loops: CDR1 SGHRS, CDR2 YFSETQ. DNA for the CDR3: TGCGCCAGCAGCTTGAGTATACTTGACACCGGGGAGCTGTTTTTT. Protein sequence: CASSLSILDTGELFF. Looking up the rest from reference TRBV5-1 and TRBJ2-2 gives the full variable domain: KAGVTQTPRYLIKTRGQQVTLSCSPISGHRSVSWYQQTPGQGLQFLFEYFSETQRNKGNFPGRFSGRQFSNSRSEMNVSTLELGDSALYLCASSLSILDTGELFFGEGSRLTVL.

This chain joins TRBV14 and TRBJ2-5; 8 bases fit TRBD1. With 0 bases clipped from V and 11 bases from J, the junction kept 5 bases outside the gene matches. This CDR3 comprises 13 residues. CDR1 and CDR2 from the germline V gene are SGHDN and FVKESK. The CDR3 loop reads CASSQEDRVAQYF. In DNA, the CDR3 is TGTGCCAGCAGCCAAGAGGACAGGGTAGCACAGTACTTC.

The chain couples TRBV11-2 to TRBJ1-2; D is ambiguous. Between the trimmed V and J ends, which lost 2 bases and 0 bases, there was a span of 7 bases. The CDR3 is 14 amino acids. Germline assignment: CDR1 SGHAT and CDR2 FQNNGV. The CDR3 DNA reads TGTGCCAGCAGCTTAACAGAAACTAACTATGGCTACACCTTC. This codes for CASSLTETNYGYTF.

The V call is TRBV2, the J call TRBJ2-2; weak D call: TRBD2 (5 bases). Germline CDR1 SNHLY, CDR2 FYNNEI. The ends were cut back, 1 base at V and 6 bases at J, with 12 bases in the middle. The CDR3 contains 15 residues. CDR3 region: CASSEVGPGSGELFF. CDR3 nucleotides: TGTGCCAGCAGTGAAGTAGGGCCGGGATCCGGGGAGCTGTTTTTT.

The genes are TRBV28 and TRBJ1-4; D is unclear. The CDR3 has 11 residues. Deletions cut 2 bases from V and 7 bases from J, with 2 bases between. Germline V gene data show CDR1 as MDHEN and CDR2 as SYDVKM. The CDR3 spells CASSLLEKLFF. In DNA, the CDR3 is TGTGCCAGCAGTTTACTTGAAAAACTGTTTTTT.

The chain carries TRBV13 and TRBJ2-3, with TRBD1 matching over 8 bases. Losses at the gene ends were 7 bases for V and 4 bases for J; bases not matched to a gene: 10. The germline CDR1 and CDR2 sequences are PRHDT and FYEKMQ (reference sequence). The CDR3 runs to 15 residues. CDR3 protein: CASNRQGAIPDTQYF. Written as DNA, the CDR3 is TGTGCCAGCAATCGTCAGGGGGCGATCCCAGATACGCAGTATTTT. The whole variable domain, remainder taken from reference TRBV13 and TRBJ2-3, is AAGVIQSPRHLIKEKRETATLKCYPIPRHDTVYWYQQGPGQDPQFLISFYEKMQSDKGSIPDRFSAQQFSDYHSELNMSSLELGDSALYFCASNRQGAIPDTQYFGPGTRLTVL.

J is TRBJ1-1 and V is TRBV6-6; the D is unclear. Trimming took off 2 bases at V and 0 bases at J, with 13 bases between the two ends. The CDR3 has 16 amino acids. Germline V CDR1 and CDR2: MNHNY, SVGAGI (reference sequence). CDR3 sequence reads: CASSYPAERMNTEAFF. The CDR3 region has the DNA TGTGCCAGCAGTTACCCGGCGGAGCGCATGAACACTGAAGCTTTCTTT.

V usage is TRBV7-6 and J usage is TRBJ2-3; 12 bases line up with TRBD2. CDR3 size: 17 residues. Germline V lookup: CDR1 SGHVS, CDR2 FNYEAQ. V shed 2 bases, J shed 4 bases, and the junction held 7 bases outside the gene matches. This chain's CDR3 is CASSLLASGGAADTQYF. DNA of the CDR3: TGTGCCAGCAGCTTACTGGCTAGCGGGGGGGCAGCAGATACGCAGTATTTT.

The rearrangement joins TRBV4-2 to TRBJ1-4; no firm D call. Trimming took 0 bases from V and 8 from J, leaving 10 bases between them. CDR3 length: 14 amino acids. The germline CDR1 and CDR2 sequences are LGHNA and YNFKEQ. CDR3 sequence: CASSQDRVEEKLFF. CDR3 sequence (DNA): TGTGCCAGCAGCCAAGATCGGGTGGAAGAAAAACTGTTTTTT.

The rearrangement uses TRBV5-1 and TRBJ2-1, with 7 bases lining up with TRBD1. This CDR3 contains 15 residues. V lost 1 base, J lost 3 bases, and 4 bases stayed unmatched. CDR1 and CDR2 from the germline V gene are SGHRS and YFSETQ. The CDR3 loop reads CASSLTGEIYNEQFF. CDR3 nucleotides: TGCGCCAGCAGCTTGACAGGGGAAATCTACAATGAGCAGTTCTTC.

CDR3 protein: CASSQDHGGGNEQFF. For the CDR3, the DNA is TGTGCCAGCAGCCAAGATCATGGGGGGGGAAATGAGCAGTTCTTC. V is TRBV3-1 (or the pseudogene TRBV3-2) and J is TRBJ2-1; 7 bases line up with TRBD2. The V and J ends lost 0 bases and 7 bases, in that order; junction bases with no gene match: 6. This CDR3 is built from 15 residues. Germline assignment: CDR1 LGHDT and CDR2 YNNKEL (reference sequence).

The V call is TRBV9, the J call TRBJ1-5; no clear D gene. Germline V gene data show CDR1 as SGDLS and CDR2 as YYNGEE. CDR3 length: 15 residues. Trimming removed 0 bases at V and 3 bases at J, with 10 bases between. CDR3 amino acids: CASSVAPAVNQPQHF. CDR3 DNA: TGTGCCAGCAGCGTAGCTCCCGCAGTCAATCAGCCCCAGCATTTT.

The genes are TRBV12-3 or TRBV12-4 and TRBJ1-1; D is unclear. Trimming shortened V by 6 bases and J by 5 bases, and 10 bases separated the two germline ends. The length of the CDR3 is 12 residues. The CDR3 sequence: CASSPVETEAFF. In nucleotides, the CDR3 is TGTGCCAGCAGCCCCGTTGAGACTGAAGCTTTCTTT.

The chain is built from TRBV27 and TRBJ1-4; no clear D gene. The CDR3 totals 19 residues. The germline V gene has CDR1 MNHEY and CDR2 SMNVEV (reference sequence). Trimming took off 3 bases at V and 0 bases at J, with 20 bases between the two ends. The CDR3 region has the DNA TGTGCCAGCAGTTTTAGGTCCGGGAGGCCGGGCCCAACTAATGAAAAACTGTTTTTT. Its translation: CASSFRSGRPGPTNEKLFF.

A word on this clone: Relative to the germline gene, one junction end is altered; a read error may explain this. The chain employs TRBV7-9 and TRBJ1-2, with D uncertain. The V gene's germline CDR1 is SEHNR and CDR2 FQNEAQ (reference sequence). The CDR3 length is 14 residues. The CDR3 DNA reads as TGTGCCAGCACCTTAGCATCTGCTAACTATGGCTACACCTTC. This sequence encodes CASTLASANYGYTF.

The genes are TRBV12-3 or TRBV12-4 and TRBJ1-1, with 7 positions matching TRBD1. V lost 6 bases and J lost 4; bases outside the gene matches: 5. The CDR3 consists of 13 residues. DNA of the CDR3: TGTGCCAGCAGGGCACAGGGGAGCACTGAAGCTTTCTTT. Its protein is CASRAQGSTEAFF.

V and J are TRBV18 and TRBJ2-7; D gene unclear. CDR3 length: 13 residues. Germline V gives CDR1 KGHSH, CDR2 LQKENI. Trimming pared 3 bases from V and 2 bases from J, leaving 8 bases between. The CDR3 protein is CASSPNPAYEQYF. In nucleotides, the CDR3 is TGTGCCAGCTCACCTAATCCAGCCTACGAGCAGTACTTC. The full variable domain, completed using reference TRBV18 and TRBJ2-7, is NAGVMQNPRHLVRRRGQEARLRCSPMKGHSHVYWYRQLPEEGLKFMVYLQKENIIDESGMPKERFSAEFPKEGPSILRIQQVVRGDSAAYFCASSPNPAYEQYFGPGTRLTVT.

V usage is TRBV21-1 and J usage is TRBJ1-5. TRBV21-1 is listed as a pseudogene. The CDR3 has 15 amino acids. The CDR3 nucleotides are TGTGCCAGCAGCAAGGTCGGGGGGAGCAATCAGCCCCAGCATTTT. Protein sequence: CASSKVGGSNQPQHF.

This clone was observed a few times. V is TRBV27 and J is TRBJ2-2; 7 bases fit TRBD1. Germline CDR1 and CDR2: MNHEY and SMNVEV (reference sequence). CDR3 length: 16 residues. Unmatched junction bases numbered 5, after V lost 0 bases and J lost 4 bases. In DNA, the CDR3 is TGTGCCAGCAGTTTATCCGGACAGGTGGGCACCGGGGAGCTGTTTTTT. Amino acid sequence: CASSLSGQVGTGELFF.

This clone was counted a single time. This sequence joins TRBV5-4 and TRBJ1-2; 9 positions match TRBD1. Germline trimming cut 3 bases from V and 8 bases from J; bases unmatched to any gene: 5. Germline V lookup: CDR1 SGHNT, CDR2 YYREEE (reference sequence). This CDR3 is 13 amino acids long. CDR3 sequence: CASSSQGAGGYTF. The CDR3 DNA reads TGTGCCAGCAGCTCACAGGGGGCTGGGGGCTACACCTTC.

This clone has a single count. The chain joins TRBV6-1 to TRBJ2-5; D may be TRBD2 (6 bases). This CDR3 has 18 residues. The germline CDR1 and CDR2 sequences are MNHNS and SASEGT. V dropped 4 bases and J dropped 0 bases, with 21 bases sitting between them. This chain's CDR3 is CASSGPPRDWLYQETQYF. The CDR3, as DNA: TGTGCCAGCAGTGGACCACCGAGGGACTGGCTGTACCAAGAGACCCAGTACTTC.

This chain uses TRBV5-6 with TRBJ1-2, with D possibly TRBD1 on 6 matching bases. With 2 bases removed from V and 5 bases from J, the gap between germline ends came to 16 bases. Per the germline V gene, CDR1 is SGHDT and CDR2 is YYEEEE. This CDR3 region has 15 residues. CDR3 DNA: TGTGCCAGCAGCTTAAGCCCACAGGGTACTTATGGCTACACCTTC. Encoded protein: CASSLSPQGTYGYTF.